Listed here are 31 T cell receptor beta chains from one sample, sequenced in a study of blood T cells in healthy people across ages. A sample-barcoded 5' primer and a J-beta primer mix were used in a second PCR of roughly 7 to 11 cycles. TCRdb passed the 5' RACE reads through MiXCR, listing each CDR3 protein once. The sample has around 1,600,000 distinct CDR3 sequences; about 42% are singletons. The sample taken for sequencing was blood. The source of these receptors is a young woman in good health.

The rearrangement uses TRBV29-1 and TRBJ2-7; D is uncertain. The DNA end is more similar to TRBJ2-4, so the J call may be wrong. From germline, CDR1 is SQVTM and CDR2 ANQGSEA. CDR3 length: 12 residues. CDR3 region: CSVAVSKNIQYF. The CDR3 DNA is TGCAGCGTTGCAGTATCCAAAAACATTCAGTACTTC.

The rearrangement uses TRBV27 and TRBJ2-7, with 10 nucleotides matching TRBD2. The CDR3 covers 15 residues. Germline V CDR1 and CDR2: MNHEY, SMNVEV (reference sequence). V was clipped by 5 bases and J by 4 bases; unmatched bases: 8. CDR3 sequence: CASSRQRGGLYEQYF. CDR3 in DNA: TGTGCCAGCAGTCGCCAGCGGGGGGGCCTGTACGAGCAGTACTTC.

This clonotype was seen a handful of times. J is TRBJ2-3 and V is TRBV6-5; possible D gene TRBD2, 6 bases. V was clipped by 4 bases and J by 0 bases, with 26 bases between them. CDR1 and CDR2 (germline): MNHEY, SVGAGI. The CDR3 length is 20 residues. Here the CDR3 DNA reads TGTGCCAGCAGTTGGGGTTACAATCGATGGTCTAGCGAGAGCACAGATACGCAGTATTTT. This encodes CASSWGYNRWSSESTDTQYF.

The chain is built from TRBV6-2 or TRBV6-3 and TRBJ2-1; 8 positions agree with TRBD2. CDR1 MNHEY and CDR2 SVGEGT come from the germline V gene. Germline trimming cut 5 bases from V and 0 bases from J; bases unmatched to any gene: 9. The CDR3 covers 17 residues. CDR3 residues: CASSRSTSDYSYNEQFF. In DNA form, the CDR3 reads TGTGCCAGCAGTCGCTCGACTAGCGACTACTCCTACAATGAGCAGTTCTTC.

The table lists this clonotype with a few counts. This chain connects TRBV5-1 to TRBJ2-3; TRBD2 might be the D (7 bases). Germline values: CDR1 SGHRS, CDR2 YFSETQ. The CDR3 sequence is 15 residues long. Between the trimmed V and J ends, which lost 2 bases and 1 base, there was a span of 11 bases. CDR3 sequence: CASSFGGPGTDTQYF. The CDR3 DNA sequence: TGCGCCAGCAGCTTCGGGGGGCCCGGCACAGATACGCAGTATTTT.

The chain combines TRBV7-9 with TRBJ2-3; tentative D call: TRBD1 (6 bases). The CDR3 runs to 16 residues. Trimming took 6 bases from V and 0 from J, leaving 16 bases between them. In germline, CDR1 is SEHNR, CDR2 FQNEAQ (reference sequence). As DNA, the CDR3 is TGTGCCAGCAGTCCCTTCCGGACAGCTAGCACAGATACGCAGTATTTT. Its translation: CASSPFRTASTDTQYF.

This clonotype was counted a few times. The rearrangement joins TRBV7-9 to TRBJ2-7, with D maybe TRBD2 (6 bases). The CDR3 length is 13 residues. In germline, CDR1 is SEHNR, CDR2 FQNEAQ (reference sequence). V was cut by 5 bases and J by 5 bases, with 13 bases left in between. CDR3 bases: TGTGCCAGCAGCGTGGGGACTGTCCACGAGCAGTACTTC. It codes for CASSVGTVHEQYF.

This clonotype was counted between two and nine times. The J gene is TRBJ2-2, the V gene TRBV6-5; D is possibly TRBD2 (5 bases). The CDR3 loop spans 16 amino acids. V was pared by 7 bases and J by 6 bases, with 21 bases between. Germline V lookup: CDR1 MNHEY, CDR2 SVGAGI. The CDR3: CASTLFSGSFAGELFF. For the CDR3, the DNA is TGTGCCAGCACCCTGTTTAGTGGGAGCTTTGCCGGGGAGCTGTTTTTT.

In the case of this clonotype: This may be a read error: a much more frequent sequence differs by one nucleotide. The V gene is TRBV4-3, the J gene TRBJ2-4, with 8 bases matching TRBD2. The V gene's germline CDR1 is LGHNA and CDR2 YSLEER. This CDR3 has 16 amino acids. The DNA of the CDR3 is TGCGCCAACAGCCAAGATAGCAGGGCGGGAGGAAACATTCAGTACTTC. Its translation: CANSQDSRAGGNIQYF.

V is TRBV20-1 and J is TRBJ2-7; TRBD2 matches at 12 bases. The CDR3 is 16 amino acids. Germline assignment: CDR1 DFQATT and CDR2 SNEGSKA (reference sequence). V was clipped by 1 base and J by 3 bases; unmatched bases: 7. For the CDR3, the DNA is TGCAGTGCTAGAGGCGGGCCTAGCGGGAGGGACTACGAGCAGTACTTC. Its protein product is CSARGGPSGRDYEQYF.

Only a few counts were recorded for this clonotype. Here the CDR3 reads CASSAGRDSYGYTF. The CDR3 DNA is TGTGCCAGCAGTGCCGGCCGGGACAGCTATGGCTACACCTTC. The chain employs TRBV27 and TRBJ1-2; TRBD1 agrees at 7 bases. The V gene's germline CDR1 is MNHEY and CDR2 SMNVEV (reference sequence). Unmatched junction bases numbered 7, after V lost 5 bases and J lost 4 bases. The CDR3 contains 14 residues.

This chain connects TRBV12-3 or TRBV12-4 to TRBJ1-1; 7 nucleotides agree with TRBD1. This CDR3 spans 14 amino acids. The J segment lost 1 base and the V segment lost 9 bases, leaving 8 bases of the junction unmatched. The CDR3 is CASEQGTRNTEAFF. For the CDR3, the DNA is TGTGCCAGTGAACAGGGGACACGGAACACTGAAGCTTTCTTT.

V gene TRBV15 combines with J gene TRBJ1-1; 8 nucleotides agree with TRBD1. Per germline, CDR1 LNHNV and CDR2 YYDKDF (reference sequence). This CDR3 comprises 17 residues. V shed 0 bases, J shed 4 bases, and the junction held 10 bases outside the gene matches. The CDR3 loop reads CATSREFWSQGATEAFF. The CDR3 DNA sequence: TGTGCCACCAGCAGAGAATTTTGGAGCCAGGGGGCCACTGAAGCTTTCTTT.

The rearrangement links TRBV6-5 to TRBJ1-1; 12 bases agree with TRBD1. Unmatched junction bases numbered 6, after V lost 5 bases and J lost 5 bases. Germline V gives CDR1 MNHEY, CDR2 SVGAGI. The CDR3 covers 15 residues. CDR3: CASSAPGQGATEAFF. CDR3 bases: TGTGCCAGCAGTGCTCCGGGACAGGGGGCGACTGAAGCTTTCTTT.

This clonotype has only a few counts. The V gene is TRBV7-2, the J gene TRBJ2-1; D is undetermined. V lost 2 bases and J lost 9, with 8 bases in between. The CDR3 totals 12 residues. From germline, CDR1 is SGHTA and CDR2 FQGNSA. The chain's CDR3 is CASSLRSSEQFF. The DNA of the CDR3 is TGTGCCAGCAGCTTACGTTCGAGTGAGCAGTTCTTC.

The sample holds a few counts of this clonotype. Here the CDR3 reads CAISLAAKNIQYF. CDR3 bases: TGTGCCATCAGTTTGGCGGCCAAAAACATTCAGTACTTC. The chain carries TRBV10-3 and TRBJ2-4; D remains unclear. The CDR3 length is 13 residues. CDR1 and CDR2 (germline): ENHRY, SYGVKD. With 5 bases removed from V and 1 base from J, the gap between germline ends came to 6 bases.

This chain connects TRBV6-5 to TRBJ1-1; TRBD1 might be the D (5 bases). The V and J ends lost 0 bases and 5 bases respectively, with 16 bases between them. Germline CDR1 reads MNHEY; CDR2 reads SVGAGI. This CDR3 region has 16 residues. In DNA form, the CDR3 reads TGTGCCAGCAGTTACTCGATAGGGGCAGGGAATACTGAAGCTTTCTTT. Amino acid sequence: CASSYSIGAGNTEAFF.

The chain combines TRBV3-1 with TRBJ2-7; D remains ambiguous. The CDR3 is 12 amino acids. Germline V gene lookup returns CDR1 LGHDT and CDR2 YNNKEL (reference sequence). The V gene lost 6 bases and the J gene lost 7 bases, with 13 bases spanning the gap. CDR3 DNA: TGTGCCAGCAGTCGAACCGCCAATGAGCAGTACTTC. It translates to CASSRTANEQYF.

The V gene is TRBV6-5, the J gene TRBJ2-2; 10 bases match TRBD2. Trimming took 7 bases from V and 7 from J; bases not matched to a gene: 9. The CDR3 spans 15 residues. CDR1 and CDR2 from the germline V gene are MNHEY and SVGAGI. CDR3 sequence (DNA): TGTGCCAGCACCCCAGCGGGGGGGCCTCACGGGGAGCTGTTTTTT. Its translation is CASTPAGGPHGELFF.

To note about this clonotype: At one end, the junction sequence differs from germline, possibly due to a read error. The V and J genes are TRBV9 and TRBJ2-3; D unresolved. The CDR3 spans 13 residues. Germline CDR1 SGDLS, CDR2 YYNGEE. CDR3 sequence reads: CASSVERTDTQDF. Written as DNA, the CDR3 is TGTGCCAGCAGCGTAGAACGTACAGATACGCAGGATTTT.

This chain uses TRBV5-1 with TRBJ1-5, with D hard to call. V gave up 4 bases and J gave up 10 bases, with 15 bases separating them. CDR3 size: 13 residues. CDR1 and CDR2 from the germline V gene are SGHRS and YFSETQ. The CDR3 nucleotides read TGCGCCAGCAGCCTCGGACCGTATAGCCCCCAGCATTTT. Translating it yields CASSLGPYSPQHF.

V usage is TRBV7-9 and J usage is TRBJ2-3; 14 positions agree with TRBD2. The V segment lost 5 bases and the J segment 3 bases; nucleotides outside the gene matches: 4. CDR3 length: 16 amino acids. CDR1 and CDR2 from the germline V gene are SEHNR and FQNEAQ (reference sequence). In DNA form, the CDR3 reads TGTGCCAGCAGCGGGACTAGCGGGAGCGTTACAGATACGCAGTATTTT. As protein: CASSGTSGSVTDTQYF. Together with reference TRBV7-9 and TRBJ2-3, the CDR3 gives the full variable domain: DTGVSQNPRHKITKRGQNVTFRCDPISEHNRLYWYRQTLGQGPEFLTYFQNEAQLEKSRLLSDRFSAERPKGSFSTLEIQRTEQGDSAMYLCASSGTSGSVTDTQYFGPGTRLTVL.

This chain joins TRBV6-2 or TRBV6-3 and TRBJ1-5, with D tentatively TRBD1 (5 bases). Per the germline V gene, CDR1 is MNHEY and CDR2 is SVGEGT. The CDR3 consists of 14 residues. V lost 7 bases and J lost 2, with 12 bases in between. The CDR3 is CASTRTSRNQPQHF. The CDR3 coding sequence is TGTGCCAGCACTCGGACATCCCGCAATCAGCCCCAGCATTTT.

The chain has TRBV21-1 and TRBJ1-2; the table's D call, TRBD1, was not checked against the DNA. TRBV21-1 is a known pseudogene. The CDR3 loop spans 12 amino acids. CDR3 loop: CASSRPLNGYTF. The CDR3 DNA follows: TGTGCCAGCAGCAGACCCCTGAATGGCTACACCTTC.

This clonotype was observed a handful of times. CDR3 nucleotide sequence: TGCAGTGCACCGGACAGGGGAGTCCACAACTATGGCTACACCTTC. It is translated as CSAPDRGVHNYGYTF. The gene calls are TRBV20-1 and TRBJ1-2, with 9 bases lining up with TRBD1. The CDR3 consists of 15 residues. CDR1 and CDR2 from the germline V gene are DFQATT and SNEGSKA (reference sequence). The J segment lost 2 bases and the V segment lost 6 bases, leaving 10 bases of the junction unmatched.

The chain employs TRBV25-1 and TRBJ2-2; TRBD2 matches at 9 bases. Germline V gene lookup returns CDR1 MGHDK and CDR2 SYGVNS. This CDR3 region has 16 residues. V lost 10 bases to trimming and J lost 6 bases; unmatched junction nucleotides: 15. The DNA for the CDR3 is TGTGCCATCTCGGGACTAGCAGGTTTTTGTTCCGGGGAGCTGTTTTTT. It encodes CAISGLAGFCSGELFF.

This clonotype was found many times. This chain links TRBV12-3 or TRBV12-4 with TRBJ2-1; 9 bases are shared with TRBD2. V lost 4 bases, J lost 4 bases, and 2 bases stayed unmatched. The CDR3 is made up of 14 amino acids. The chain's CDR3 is CASSSAGGYNEQFF. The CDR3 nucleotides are TGTGCCAGCAGTTCGGCGGGGGGGTACAATGAGCAGTTCTTC.

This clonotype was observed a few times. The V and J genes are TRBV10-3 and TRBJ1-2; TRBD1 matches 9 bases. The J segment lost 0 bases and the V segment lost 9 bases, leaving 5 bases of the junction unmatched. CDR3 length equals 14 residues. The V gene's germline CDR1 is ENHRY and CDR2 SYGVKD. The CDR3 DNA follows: TGTGCCATATCTCGGGACAGGGCTAACTATGGCTACACCTTC. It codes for CAISRDRANYGYTF.

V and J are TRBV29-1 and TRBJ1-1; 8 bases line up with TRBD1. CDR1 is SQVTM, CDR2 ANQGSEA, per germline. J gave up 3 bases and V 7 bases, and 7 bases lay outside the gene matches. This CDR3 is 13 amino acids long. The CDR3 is CSARTGMDTEAFF. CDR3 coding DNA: TGCAGCGCAAGGACAGGGATGGACACTGAAGCTTTCTTT.

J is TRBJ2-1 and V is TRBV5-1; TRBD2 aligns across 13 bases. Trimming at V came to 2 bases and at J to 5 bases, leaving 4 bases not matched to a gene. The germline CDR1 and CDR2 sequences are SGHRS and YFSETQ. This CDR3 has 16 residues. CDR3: CASSFRTSGSHNEQFF. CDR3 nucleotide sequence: TGCGCCAGCAGCTTCCGGACTAGCGGGAGCCACAATGAGCAGTTCTTC. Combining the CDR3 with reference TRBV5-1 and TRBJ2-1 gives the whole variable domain KAGVTQTPRYLIKTRGQQVTLSCSPISGHRSVSWYQQTPGQGLQFLFEYFSETQRNKGNFPGRFSGRQFSNSRSEMNVSTLELGDSALYLCASSFRTSGSHNEQFFGPGTRLTVL.

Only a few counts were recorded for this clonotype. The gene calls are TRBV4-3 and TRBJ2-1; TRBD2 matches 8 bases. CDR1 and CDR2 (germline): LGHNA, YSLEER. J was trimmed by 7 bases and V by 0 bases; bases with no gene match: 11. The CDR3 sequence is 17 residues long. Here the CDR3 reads CASSQDNGREAPNEQFF. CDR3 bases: TGCGCCAGCAGCCAAGATAATGGGCGGGAGGCCCCAAATGAGCAGTTCTTC.